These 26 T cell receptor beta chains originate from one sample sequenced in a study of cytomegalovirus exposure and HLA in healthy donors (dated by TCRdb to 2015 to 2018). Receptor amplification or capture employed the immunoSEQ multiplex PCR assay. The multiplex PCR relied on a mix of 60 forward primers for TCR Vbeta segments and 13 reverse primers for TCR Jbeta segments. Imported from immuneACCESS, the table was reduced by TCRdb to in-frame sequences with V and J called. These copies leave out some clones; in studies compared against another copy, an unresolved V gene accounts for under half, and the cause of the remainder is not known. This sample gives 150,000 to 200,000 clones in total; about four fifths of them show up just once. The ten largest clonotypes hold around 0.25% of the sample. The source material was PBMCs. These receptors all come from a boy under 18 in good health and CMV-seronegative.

The CDR3, as DNA: TGTGCCAGCAGTTACGGGACAGGGGGACTTCTTGTGGAGCAGTACTTC. Encoded protein: CASSYGTGGLLVEQYF. The chain has TRBV6-5 and TRBJ2-7, with 11 nucleotides matching TRBD1. The V gene's germline CDR1 is MNHEY and CDR2 SVGAGI. The V and J ends lost 2 bases and 7 bases, in that order; junction bases with no gene match: 10. This CDR3 region has 16 residues.

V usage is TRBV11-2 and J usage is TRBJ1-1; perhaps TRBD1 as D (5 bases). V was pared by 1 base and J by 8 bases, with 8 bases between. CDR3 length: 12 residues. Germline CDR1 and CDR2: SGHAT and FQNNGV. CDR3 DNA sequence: TGTGCCAGCAGCTTAGGACGGGGGGAAGCTTTCTTT. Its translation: CASSLGRGEAFF. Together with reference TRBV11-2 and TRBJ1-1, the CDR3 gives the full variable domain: EAGVAQSPRYKIIEKRQSVAFWCNPISGHATLYWYQQILGQGPKLLIQFQNNGVVDDSQLPKDRFSAERLKGVDSTLKIQPAKLEDSAVYLCASSLGRGEAFFGQGTRLTVV.

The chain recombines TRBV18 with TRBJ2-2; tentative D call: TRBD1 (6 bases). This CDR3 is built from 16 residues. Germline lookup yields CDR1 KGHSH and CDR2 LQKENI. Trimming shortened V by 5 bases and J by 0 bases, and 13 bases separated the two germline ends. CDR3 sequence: CASSSGASANTGELFF. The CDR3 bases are TGTGCCAGCTCATCAGGGGCCTCCGCGAACACCGGGGAGCTGTTTTTT.

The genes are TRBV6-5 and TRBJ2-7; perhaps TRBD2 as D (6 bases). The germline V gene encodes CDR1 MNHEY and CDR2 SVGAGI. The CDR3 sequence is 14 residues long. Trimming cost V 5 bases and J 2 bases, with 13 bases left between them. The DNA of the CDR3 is TGTGCCAGCAGTGCAGACCTAGCGACCTACGAGCAGTACTTC. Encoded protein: CASSADLATYEQYF.

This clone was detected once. CDR3 in amino acids: CASSYRQDAYGYTF. The DNA for the CDR3 is TGTGCCAGCAGCTATAGACAGGACGCCTATGGCTACACCTTC. This chain uses TRBV7-2 with TRBJ1-2; D possibly corresponds to TRBD1 (6 bases). This CDR3 region has 14 residues. From germline, CDR1 is SGHTA and CDR2 FQGNSA. The ends were cut back, 4 bases at V and 4 bases at J, with 13 bases in the middle. The variable domain in full, completed from reference TRBV7-2 and TRBJ1-2, reads GAGVSQSPSNKVTEKGKDVELRCDPISGHTALYWYRQSLGQGLEFLIYFQGNSAPDKSGLPSDRFSAERTGGSVSTLTIQRTQQEDSAVYLCASSYRQDAYGYTFGSGTRLTVV.

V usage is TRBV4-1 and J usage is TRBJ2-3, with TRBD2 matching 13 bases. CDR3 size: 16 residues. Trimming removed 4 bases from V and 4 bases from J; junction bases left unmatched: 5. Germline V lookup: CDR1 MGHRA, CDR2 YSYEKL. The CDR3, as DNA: TGCGCCAGCAGCCCCCAAGGACTAGCGGGAGCAGATACGCAGTATTTT. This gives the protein CASSPQGLAGADTQYF.

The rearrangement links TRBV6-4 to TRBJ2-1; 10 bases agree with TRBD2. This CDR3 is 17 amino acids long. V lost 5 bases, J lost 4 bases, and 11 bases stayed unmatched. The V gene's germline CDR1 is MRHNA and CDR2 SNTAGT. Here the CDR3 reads CASSQFNLAGAYNEQFF. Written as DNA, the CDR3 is TGTGCCAGCAGTCAATTTAACCTAGCGGGGGCTTACAATGAGCAGTTCTTC.

The CDR3 sequence: CASSSGTGDYEDTEAFF. CDR3 DNA: TGCGCCAGCAGCTCCGGGACAGGGGACTACGAGGACACTGAAGCTTTCTTT. The V gene is TRBV5-1, the J gene TRBJ1-1, with TRBD1 identical over 10 bases. The CDR3 sequence is 17 residues long. Germline CDR1 reads SGHRS; CDR2 reads YFSETQ. V shed 3 bases, J shed 3 bases, and the junction held 11 bases outside the gene matches.

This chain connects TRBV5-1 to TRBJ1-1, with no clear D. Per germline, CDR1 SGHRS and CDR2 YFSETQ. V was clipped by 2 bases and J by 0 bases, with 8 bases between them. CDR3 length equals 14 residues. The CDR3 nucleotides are TGCGCCAGCAGCTTTGATTCAGTGAACACTGAAGCTTTCTTT. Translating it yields CASSFDSVNTEAFF.

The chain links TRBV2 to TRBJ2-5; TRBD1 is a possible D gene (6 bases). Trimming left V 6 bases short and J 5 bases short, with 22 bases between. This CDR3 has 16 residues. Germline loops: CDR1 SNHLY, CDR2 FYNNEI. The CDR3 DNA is TGTGCCAGCAGCAAATGGGGCAGGGGAAGGCGTGAGACCCAGTACTTC. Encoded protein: CASSKWGRGRRETQYF.

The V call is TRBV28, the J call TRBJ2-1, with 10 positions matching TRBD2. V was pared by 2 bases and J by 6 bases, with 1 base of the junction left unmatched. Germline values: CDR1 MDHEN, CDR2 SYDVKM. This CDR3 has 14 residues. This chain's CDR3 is CASSLLAGVNEQFF. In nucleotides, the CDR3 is TGTGCCAGCAGTTTACTAGCGGGAGTCAATGAGCAGTTCTTC.

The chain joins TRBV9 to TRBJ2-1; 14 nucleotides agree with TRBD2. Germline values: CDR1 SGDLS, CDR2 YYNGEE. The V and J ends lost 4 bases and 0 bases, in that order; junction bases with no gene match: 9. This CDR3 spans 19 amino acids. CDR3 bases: TGTGCCAGCAGCCCCCGACTAGCGGGAGGGCCTAGCTCCTACAATGAGCAGTTCTTC. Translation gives CASSPRLAGGPSSYNEQFF.

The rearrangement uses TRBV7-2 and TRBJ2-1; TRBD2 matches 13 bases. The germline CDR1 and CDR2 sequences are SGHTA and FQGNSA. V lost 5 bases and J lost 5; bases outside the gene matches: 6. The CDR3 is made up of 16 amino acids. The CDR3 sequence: CASSIRLAGGHNEQFF. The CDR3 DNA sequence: TGTGCCAGCAGCATTCGACTAGCGGGGGGACACAATGAGCAGTTCTTC.

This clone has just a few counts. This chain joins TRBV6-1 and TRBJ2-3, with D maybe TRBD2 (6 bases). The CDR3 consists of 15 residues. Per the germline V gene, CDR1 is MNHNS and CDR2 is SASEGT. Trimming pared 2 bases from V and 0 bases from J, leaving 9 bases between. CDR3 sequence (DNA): TGTGCCAGCAGTGAACCTAGCGAGAGCACAGATACGCAGTATTTT. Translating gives CASSEPSESTDTQYF.

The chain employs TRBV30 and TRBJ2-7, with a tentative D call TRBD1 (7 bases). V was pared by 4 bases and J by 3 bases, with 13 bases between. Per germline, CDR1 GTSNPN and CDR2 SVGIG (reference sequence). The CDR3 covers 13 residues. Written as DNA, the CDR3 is TGTGCCTGGACCTCAGGGGGGAACTACGAGCAGTACTTC. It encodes CAWTSGGNYEQYF.

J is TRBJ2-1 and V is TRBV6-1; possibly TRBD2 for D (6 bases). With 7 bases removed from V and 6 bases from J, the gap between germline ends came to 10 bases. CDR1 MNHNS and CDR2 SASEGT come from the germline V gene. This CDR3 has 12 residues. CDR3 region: CASIGGINEQFF. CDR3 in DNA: TGTGCCAGCATTGGGGGGATCAATGAGCAGTTCTTC.

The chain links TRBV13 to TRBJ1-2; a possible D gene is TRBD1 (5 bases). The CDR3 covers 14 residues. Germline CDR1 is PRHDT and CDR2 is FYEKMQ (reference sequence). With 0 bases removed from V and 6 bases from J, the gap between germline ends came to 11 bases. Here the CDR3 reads CASSLGRGYDGYTF. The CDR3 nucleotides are TGTGCCAGCAGCTTAGGCCGGGGGTACGATGGCTACACCTTC.

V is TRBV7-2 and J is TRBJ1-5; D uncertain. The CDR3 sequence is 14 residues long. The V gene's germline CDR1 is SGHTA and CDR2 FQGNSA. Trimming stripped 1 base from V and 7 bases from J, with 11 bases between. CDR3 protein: CASSLESRPQPQHF. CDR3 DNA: TGTGCCAGCAGCTTAGAGAGTCGTCCCCAGCCCCAGCATTTT.

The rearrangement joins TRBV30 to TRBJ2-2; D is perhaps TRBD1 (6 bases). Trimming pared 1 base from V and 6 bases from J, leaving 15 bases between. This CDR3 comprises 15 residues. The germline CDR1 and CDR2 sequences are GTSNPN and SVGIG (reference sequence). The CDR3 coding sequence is TGTGCCTGGAGTGAGACAGGCTACGGCGCCGGGGAGCTGTTTTTT. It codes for CAWSETGYGAGELFF.

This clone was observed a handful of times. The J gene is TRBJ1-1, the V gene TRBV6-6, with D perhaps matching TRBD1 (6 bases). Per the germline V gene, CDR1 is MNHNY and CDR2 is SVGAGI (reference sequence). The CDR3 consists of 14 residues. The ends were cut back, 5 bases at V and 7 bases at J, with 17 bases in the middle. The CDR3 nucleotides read TGTGCCAGCAGTAAAGACAGGAAAAACCTTGAAGCTTTCTTT. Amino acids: CASSKDRKNLEAFF.

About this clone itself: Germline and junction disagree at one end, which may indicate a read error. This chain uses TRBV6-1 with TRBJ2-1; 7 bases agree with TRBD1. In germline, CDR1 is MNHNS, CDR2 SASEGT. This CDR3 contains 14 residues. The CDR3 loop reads CASSEALTGQVMVF. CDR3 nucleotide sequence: TGTGCCAGCAGTGAAGCGCTGACAGGGCAAGTTATGGTCTTC.

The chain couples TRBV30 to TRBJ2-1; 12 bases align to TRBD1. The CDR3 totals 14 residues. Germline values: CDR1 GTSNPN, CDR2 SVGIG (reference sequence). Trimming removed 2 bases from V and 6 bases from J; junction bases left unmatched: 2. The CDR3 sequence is CAWSPGQGANEQFF. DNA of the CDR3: TGTGCCTGGAGTCCGGGACAGGGGGCCAATGAGCAGTTCTTC. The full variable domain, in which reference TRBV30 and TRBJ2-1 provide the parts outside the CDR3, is SQTIHQWPATLVQPVGSPLSLECTVEGTSNPNLYWYRQAAGRGLQLLFYSVGIGQISSEVPQNLSASRPQDRQFILSSKKLLLSDSGFYLCAWSPGQGANEQFFGPGTRLTVL.

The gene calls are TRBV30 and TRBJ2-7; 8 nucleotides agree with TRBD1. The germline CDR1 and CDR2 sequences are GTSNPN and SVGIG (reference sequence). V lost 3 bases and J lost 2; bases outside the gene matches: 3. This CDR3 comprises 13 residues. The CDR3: CAWRRTGPYEQYF. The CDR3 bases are TGTGCCTGGAGAAGGACAGGGCCCTACGAGCAGTACTTC.

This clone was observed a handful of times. DNA of the CDR3: TGTGCCAGCTTGGCCGGGACTTATGAAAAACTGTTTTTT. Translating gives CASLAGTYEKLFF. The V and J genes are TRBV2 and TRBJ1-4; possible D gene TRBD1, 5 bases. Germline CDR1 is SNHLY and CDR2 is FYNNEI. The CDR3 covers 13 residues. Trimming shortened V by 8 bases and J by 6 bases, and 13 bases separated the two germline ends.

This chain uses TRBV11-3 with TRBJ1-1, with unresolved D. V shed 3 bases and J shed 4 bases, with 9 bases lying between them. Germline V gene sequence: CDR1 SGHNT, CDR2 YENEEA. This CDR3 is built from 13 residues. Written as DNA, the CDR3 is TGTGCCAGCAGCTTCGGTCTAGCCACTGAAGCTTTCTTT. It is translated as CASSFGLATEAFF.

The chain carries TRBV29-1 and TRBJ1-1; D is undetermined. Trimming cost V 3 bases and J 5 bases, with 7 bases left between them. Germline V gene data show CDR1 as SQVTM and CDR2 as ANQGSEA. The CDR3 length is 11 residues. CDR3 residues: CSVDGLTEAFF. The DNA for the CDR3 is TGCAGCGTTGACGGGTTGACTGAAGCTTTCTTT.